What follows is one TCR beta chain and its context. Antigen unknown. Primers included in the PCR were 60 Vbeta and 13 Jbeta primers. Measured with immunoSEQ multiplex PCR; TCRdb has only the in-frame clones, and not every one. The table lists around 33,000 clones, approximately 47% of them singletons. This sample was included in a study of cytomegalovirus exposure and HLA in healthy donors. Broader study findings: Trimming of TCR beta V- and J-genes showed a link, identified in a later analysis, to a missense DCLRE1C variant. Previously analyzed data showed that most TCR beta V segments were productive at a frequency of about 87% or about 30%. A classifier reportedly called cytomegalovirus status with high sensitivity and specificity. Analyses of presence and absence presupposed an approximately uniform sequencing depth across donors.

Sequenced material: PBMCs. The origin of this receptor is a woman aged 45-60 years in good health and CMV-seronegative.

CDR3 loop: CAWTGNYEQYF. CDR3 nucleotide sequence: TGTGCCTGGACAGGGAACTACGAGCAGTACTTC. The rearrangement links TRBV30 to TRBJ2-7, with a possible D match to TRBD1 (5 bases). The ends were cut back, 4 bases at V and 3 bases at J, with 7 bases in the middle. The CDR3 extends over 11 amino acids. Germline-derived CDR1 and CDR2 are GTSNPN and SVGIG (reference sequence).